The rows below give T cell receptor beta chains drawn from one sample of a study of PD-L1 blockade in urothelial cancer. Clones were read by immunoSEQ multiplex PCR, and TCRdb kept only the in-frame ones, dropping some. The table records fewer than 65,000 clones, around 88% of them present only once. Sequences were derived from PBMCs, sampled around atezolizumab (anti-PD-L1) treatment. These receptors were collected from an older woman with urothelial cancer. The CDR3 runs from the conserved cysteine through the conserved F or W. The order of the fields is V gene, J gene, clone size, D gene, CDR3 DNA, CDR3 protein. The D gene is left open where the match is weak. Not every row has a clone size; where given, it reads once, few, many or a size class.

V gene: TRBV6-6; J gene: TRBJ1-1; clone size: .; D gene: .; CDR3 DNA: TGTGCCAGCAGTTACTCCTGGAACACTGAAGCTTTCTTT; CDR3 protein: CASSYSWNTEAFF
V gene: TRBV18; J gene: TRBJ2-1; clone size: once; D gene: TRBD1; CDR3 DNA: TGTGCCAGCTCACAGACCGGGACAGGGGGCTTTGAGCAGTTCTTC; CDR3 protein: CASSQTGTGGFEQFF
V gene: TRBV2; J gene: TRBJ1-6; clone size: once; D gene: .; CDR3 DNA: TGTGCCAGCAGAGAGATACCGAATTCACCCCTCCACTTT; CDR3 protein: CASREIPNSPLHF
V gene: TRBV5-4; J gene: TRBJ1-1; clone size: .; D gene: .; CDR3 DNA: TGTGCCAGCAGCCTCGCCCCCGGGACACTTAACACTGAAGCTTTCTTT; CDR3 protein: CASSLAPGTLNTEAFF
V gene: TRBV6-1; J gene: TRBJ2-7; clone size: .; D gene: TRBD1; CDR3 DNA: TGTGCCAGCGACAGGGCCAGCTCCTACGAGCAGTACTTC; CDR3 protein: CASDRASSYEQYF
V gene: TRBV30; J gene: TRBJ2-5; clone size: .; D gene: TRBD2; CDR3 DNA: TGTGCCTGCCCCCCGACTAGCGGGAGTCGAGTCCAAGAGACCCAGTACTTC; CDR3 protein: CACPPTSGSRVQETQYF
V gene: TRBV6-5; J gene: TRBJ2-3; clone size: .; D gene: TRBD1; CDR3 DNA: TGTGCCAGCAGTAGGGGACAGGGGGTTACAGATACGCAGTATTTT; CDR3 protein: CASSRGQGVTDTQYF
V gene: TRBV7-9; J gene: TRBJ2-7; clone size: .; D gene: TRBD2; CDR3 DNA: TGTGCCAGCAGCTTCGGGCTAGCGGGAGGCCCCTACGAGCAGTACTTC; CDR3 protein: CASSFGLAGGPYEQYF
V gene: TRBV28; J gene: TRBJ1-4; clone size: .; D gene: .; CDR3 DNA: TGTGCCAGCAGTTTTGATATTTGGGAGGGAGCAACTAATGAAAAACTGTTTTTT; CDR3 protein: CASSFDIWEGATNEKLFF
V gene: TRBV2; J gene: TRBJ2-7; clone size: .; D gene: TRBD1; CDR3 DNA: TGTGCCAGAGGGACAGGGGGCATCGGCCCTACCTACGAGCAGTACTTC; CDR3 protein: CARGTGGIGPTYEQYF
V gene: TRBV7-9; J gene: TRBJ1-3; clone size: .; D gene: .; CDR3 DNA: TGTGCCAGCAGGTCCGGACAGGGAAACACCATATATTTT; CDR3 protein: CASRSGQGNTIYF
V gene: TRBV13; J gene: TRBJ2-5; clone size: .; D gene: TRBD2; CDR3 DNA: TGTGCCAGCACATCCCGTCGAGCGGGGGGAGAGACCCAGTACTTC; CDR3 protein: CASTSRRAGGETQYF
V gene: TRBV4-2; J gene: TRBJ2-5; clone size: .; D gene: .; CDR3 DNA: TGTGCCAGCCTCTCAAAAGGGGGGGCTTTAGGGGAGACCCAGTACTTC; CDR3 protein: CASLSKGGALGETQYF
V gene: TRBV6-5; J gene: TRBJ2-3; clone size: .; D gene: TRBD1; CDR3 DNA: TGTGCCAGCAAACAGGGGGTCTCTAGCACAGATACGCAGTATTTT; CDR3 protein: CASKQGVSSTDTQYF
V gene: TRBV6-6; J gene: TRBJ2-7; clone size: .; D gene: TRBD2; CDR3 DNA: TGTGCCAGCAGGTTACCTGCTAGCGGGAGGGGCTACGAGCAGTACTTC; CDR3 protein: CASRLPASGRGYEQYF
V gene: TRBV15; J gene: TRBJ2-3; clone size: .; D gene: TRBD2; CDR3 DNA: TGTGCCACCAGCAGAGGTGGGACTAGCGCCGGGAGGGATACGCAGTATTTT; CDR3 protein: CATSRGGTSAGRDTQYF
V gene: TRBV28; J gene: TRBJ2-1; clone size: .; D gene: .; CDR3 DNA: TGTGCCGCGGGTCTCCTCTCTTTCTTC; CDR3 protein: CAAGLLSFF
V gene: TRBV7-2; J gene: TRBJ1-2; clone size: .; D gene: .; CDR3 DNA: TGTGCCAGCAGCCCCCAGGGCAAGGGCAACTACTATGGCTACACCTTC; CDR3 protein: CASSPQGKGNYYGYTF
V gene: TRBV6-6; J gene: TRBJ2-1; clone size: .; D gene: TRBD2; CDR3 DNA: TGTGCCAGCAGACGACTAGCGGGAGCCCTCCGTGGGCAGTTCTTC; CDR3 protein: CASRRLAGALRGQFF
V gene: TRBV5-6; J gene: TRBJ1-1; clone size: .; D gene: .; CDR3 DNA: TGTGCCAGCAGCCAGTGGGCCAGGGTGACTGAAGCTTTCTTT; CDR3 protein: CASSQWARVTEAFF
V gene: TRBV18; J gene: TRBJ1-1; clone size: .; D gene: .; CDR3 DNA: TGTGCCAGCTCACCCTACGGGGGGGGCGGGTACACTGAAGCTTTCTTT; CDR3 protein: CASSPYGGGGYTEAFF
V gene: TRBV20-1; J gene: TRBJ2-3; clone size: .; D gene: TRBD2; CDR3 DNA: TGCAGTGCTCGGGGGGTAGATACGCAGTATTTT; CDR3 protein: CSARGVDTQYF
V gene: TRBV6-5; J gene: TRBJ2-1; clone size: once; D gene: .; CDR3 DNA: TGTGCCAGCACCCAGGGGCCCCTCTACTACAATGAGCAGTTCTTC; CDR3 protein: CASTQGPLYYNEQFF
V gene: TRBV5-1; J gene: TRBJ2-7; clone size: .; D gene: TRBD2; CDR3 DNA: TGCGCCAGCAGCGTCACGACTAGCGGACCCTACGAGCAGTACTTC; CDR3 protein: CASSVTTSGPYEQYF
V gene: TRBV5-1; J gene: TRBJ1-2; clone size: once; D gene: .; CDR3 DNA: TGCGCCAGCAGCGCGGCGGACGAGGGCTATGGCTACACCTTC; CDR3 protein: CASSAADEGYGYTF
V gene: TRBV23-1; J gene: TRBJ2-7; clone size: once; D gene: .; CDR3 DNA: TGCGCCAGCAGTCACACAACAGGGCCGGACGAGCAGTACTTC; CDR3 protein: CASSHTTGPDEQYF
V gene: TRBV9; J gene: TRBJ2-3; clone size: .; D gene: .; CDR3 DNA: TGTGCCAGCAGCGTAGTAACAGATACGCAGTATTTT; CDR3 protein: CASSVVTDTQYF
V gene: TRBV7-2; J gene: TRBJ1-2; clone size: few; D gene: TRBD1; CDR3 DNA: TGTGCCAGCAGCCCACGAGGGGGCAGGGGTGATGGCTACACCTTC; CDR3 protein: CASSPRGGRGDGYTF
V gene: TRBV2; J gene: TRBJ1-5; clone size: once; D gene: TRBD1; CDR3 DNA: TGTGCCAGCAAGAGGGACAGGGGGGATCAGCCCCAGCATTTT; CDR3 protein: CASKRDRGDQPQHF
V gene: TRBV29-1; J gene: TRBJ2-7; clone size: .; D gene: TRBD2; CDR3 DNA: TGCAGCGTCGACCTTCCGGCCAAGAGCGGGGCCAGGTACTACGAGCAGTACTTC; CDR3 protein: CSVDLPAKSGARYYEQYF
V gene: TRBV7-2; J gene: TRBJ2-1; clone size: .; D gene: .; CDR3 DNA: TGTGCCAGCAGCTTAGAGGGGTTTGAGCAGTTCTTC; CDR3 protein: CASSLEGFEQFF
V gene: TRBV6-5; J gene: TRBJ1-4; clone size: .; D gene: TRBD1; CDR3 DNA: TGTGCCAGCAGTACCCGGGACAGGGGGGAAAAACTGTTTTTT; CDR3 protein: CASSTRDRGEKLFF
V gene: TRBV18; J gene: TRBJ2-7; clone size: few; D gene: TRBD2; CDR3 DNA: TGTGCCAGCTCACAGTTAGCGGGGGGCTACGAGCAGTACTTC; CDR3 protein: CASSQLAGGYEQYF
V gene: TRBV9; J gene: TRBJ1-4; clone size: once; D gene: .; CDR3 DNA: TGTGCCAGCAGTCTCGACAGGTCGAATGAAAAACTGTTTTTT; CDR3 protein: CASSLDRSNEKLFF